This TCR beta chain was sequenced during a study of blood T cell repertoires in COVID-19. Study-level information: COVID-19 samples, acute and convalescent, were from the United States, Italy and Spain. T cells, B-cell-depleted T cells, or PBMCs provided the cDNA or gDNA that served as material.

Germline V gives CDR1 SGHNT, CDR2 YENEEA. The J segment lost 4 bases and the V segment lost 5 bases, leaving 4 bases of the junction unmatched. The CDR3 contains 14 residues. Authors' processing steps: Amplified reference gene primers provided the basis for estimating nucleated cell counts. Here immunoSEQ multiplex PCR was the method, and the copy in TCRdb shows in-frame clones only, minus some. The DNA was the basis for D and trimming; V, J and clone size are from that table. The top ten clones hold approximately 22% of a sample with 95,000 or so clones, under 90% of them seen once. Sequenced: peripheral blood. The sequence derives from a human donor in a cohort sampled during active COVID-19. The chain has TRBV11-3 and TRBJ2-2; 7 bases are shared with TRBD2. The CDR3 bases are TGTGCCAGCAGCCCGACTAGCAGCACCGGGGAGCTGTTTTTT. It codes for CASSPTSSTGELFF.